Sequencing of this T cell receptor (beta chain) was carried out in a study of blood T cell repertoires in COVID-19. Across the study: The cDNA or gDNA used as material had been derived from T cells, B-cell-depleted T cells, or PBMCs.

Here immunoSEQ multiplex PCR was the method, and the copy in TCRdb shows in-frame clones only, minus some. The top ten hold 0.65% to 0.9% of the sample, which has under 300,000 clones, over 75% seen once. The CDR3 runs 15 residues. Germline V gives CDR1 SGHAT, CDR2 FQNNGV. V dropped 5 bases and J dropped 6 bases, with 17 bases sitting between them. A single count supports this clone. This TCR was recovered from a woman between 25 and 40 years old with acute or convalescent COVID-19. V gene TRBV11-2 combines with J gene TRBJ2-1; D gene unclear. The sequenced sample consisted of peripheral blood. The CDR3 DNA is TGTGCCAGCAGCCGCGGCTGGCAGATTACCAATGAGCAGTTCTTC. It is translated as CASSRGWQITNEQFF. The full variable domain, completed using reference TRBV11-2 and TRBJ2-1, is EAGVAQSPRYKIIEKRQSVAFWCNPISGHATLYWYQQILGQGPKLLIQFQNNGVVDDSQLPKDRFSAERLKGVDSTLKIQPAKLEDSAVYLCASSRGWQITNEQFFGPGTRLTVL.